This TCR beta chain was sequenced for a study of blood T cell repertoires in COVID-19. Study summary: Samples of COVID-19 (acute and convalescent) were obtained from the United States, Italy and Spain. PBMCs, B-cell-depleted T cells, or T cells provided the cDNA or gDNA that made up the material.

This CDR3 region has 13 residues. Germline values: CDR1 GTSNPN, CDR2 SVGIG (reference sequence). With 1 base removed from V and 7 bases from J, the gap between germline ends came to 11 bases. Measured with immunoSEQ multiplex PCR; TCRdb has only the in-frame clones, and not every one. This sample has under 200,000 clones, with approximately 90% found just once. The sequence was obtained from a man aged 55-75 years with acute or convalescent COVID-19. Sequencing was carried out using peripheral blood. The chain links TRBV30 to TRBJ1-5, with D maybe TRBD1 (5 bases). Written as DNA, the CDR3 is TGTGCCTGGAGTGCAGGGAATAGCCAGCCCCAGCATTTT. It translates to CAWSAGNSQPQHF. The variable domain in full, completed from reference TRBV30 and TRBJ1-5, reads SQTIHQWPATLVQPVGSPLSLECTVEGTSNPNLYWYRQAAGRGLQLLFYSVGIGQISSEVPQNLSASRPQDRQFILSSKKLLLSDSGFYLCAWSAGNSQPQHFGDGTRLSIL.